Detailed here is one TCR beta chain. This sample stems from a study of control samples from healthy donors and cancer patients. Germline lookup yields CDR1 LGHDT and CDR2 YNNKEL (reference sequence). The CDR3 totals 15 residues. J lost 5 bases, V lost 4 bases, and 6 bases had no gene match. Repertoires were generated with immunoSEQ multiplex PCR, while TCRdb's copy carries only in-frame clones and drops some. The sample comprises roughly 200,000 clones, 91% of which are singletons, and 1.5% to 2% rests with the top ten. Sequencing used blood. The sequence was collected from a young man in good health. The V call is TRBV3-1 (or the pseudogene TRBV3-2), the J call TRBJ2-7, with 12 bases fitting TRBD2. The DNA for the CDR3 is TGTGCCAGCAGCCCTCGACTAGCGGGGGACGACGAGCAGTACTTC. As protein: CASSPRLAGDDEQYF.